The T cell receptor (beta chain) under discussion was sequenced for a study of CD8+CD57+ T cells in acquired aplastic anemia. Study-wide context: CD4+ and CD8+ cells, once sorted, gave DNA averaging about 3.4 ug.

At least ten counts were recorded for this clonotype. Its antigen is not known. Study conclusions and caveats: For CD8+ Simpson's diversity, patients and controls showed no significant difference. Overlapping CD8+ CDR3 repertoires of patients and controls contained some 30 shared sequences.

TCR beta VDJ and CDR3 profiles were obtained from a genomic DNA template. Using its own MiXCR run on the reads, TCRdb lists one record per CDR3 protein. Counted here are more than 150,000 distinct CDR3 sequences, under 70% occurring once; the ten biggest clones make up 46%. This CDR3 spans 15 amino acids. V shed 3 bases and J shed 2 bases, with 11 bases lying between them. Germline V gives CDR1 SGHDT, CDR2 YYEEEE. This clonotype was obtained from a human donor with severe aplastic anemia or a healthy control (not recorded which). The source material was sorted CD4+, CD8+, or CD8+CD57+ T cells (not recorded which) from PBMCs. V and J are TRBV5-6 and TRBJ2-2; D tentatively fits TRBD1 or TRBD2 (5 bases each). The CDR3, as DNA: TGTGCCAGCAGCTCTGACTGGGACAACACCGGGGAGCTGTTTTTT. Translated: CASSSDWDNTGELFF.